The clone carrying this TCR beta chain was seen once. The sample originates from a study of shared clonotypes between healthy human individuals. Measured with immunoSEQ multiplex PCR; TCRdb has only the in-frame clones, and not every one. This sample carries about 1 million clones, roughly 75% of them seen once, and the ten largest clones take over 1.3%. The sequence was obtained from a man aged 18 to 35 in good health. The specimen was memory CD4+ T cells sorted from blood. Subset noted: CD45RA-negative fraction.

CDR3 region: CASSLQVEVPGELFF. The CDR3 coding sequence is TGTGCCAGCAGCTTGCAGGTGGAGGTCCCCGGGGAGCTGTTTTTT. The V gene is TRBV5-4, the J gene TRBJ2-2, with TRBD2 as a possible D gene (5 bases). V was pared by 1 base and J by 6 bases, with 13 bases between. The CDR3 consists of 15 residues. Germline V gene data show CDR1 as SGHNT and CDR2 as YYREEE (reference sequence).